This T cell receptor (beta chain) was sequenced in a study of blood T cell repertoires in COVID-19. Study summary: Researchers got acute and convalescent COVID-19 samples from the United States, Italy and Spain. In each case, the material was cDNA or gDNA derived from T cells, B-cell-depleted T cells, or PBMCs.

Under the authors' procedure: Reference gene primer amplification gave estimated nucleated cell counts. The protocol was immunoSEQ multiplex PCR, while the TCRdb copy is restricted to in-frame clones and leaves out a portion. V, J and clone size are those of that table, while D and trimming were read from the DNA. The data show approximately 90,000 clones, over 75% seen once. CDR3 size: 14 residues. Looked up from germline, CDR1 is MNHEY and CDR2 is SVGAGI. Trimming pared 7 bases from V and 0 bases from J, leaving 10 bases between. The sequenced sample was peripheral blood. The chain employs TRBV6-5 and TRBJ1-3; a possible D gene is TRBD1 (6 bases). The origin of this receptor is a human donor with acute or convalescent COVID-19. The donor label of this sample is uncertain. The CDR3 coding sequence is TGTGCCAGCAAGGACAGCCTCTCTGGAAACACCATATATTTT. Its translation is CASKDSLSGNTIYF.